This TCR beta chain was recorded in a study of T-cell reconstitution after alpha-beta-depleted transplantation in children. General study results and limits: Hyperexpanded clones declined; after one year, newly produced T cells mostly supplied diversity. There were some patients whose high TCRbeta diversity at day 60 came from surviving recipient T cells and thymic progenitors. Where alpha-beta T cells came from about two months after transplant was reportedly several hundred expanded graft clones.

A TCRbeta library incorporating unique molecular identifiers was prepared. TCRdb itself ran the PCR reads through MiXCR, one entry per CDR3 protein. The sample shows about 900,000 distinct CDR3 sequences, about 29% of them seen only once. Trimming at V came to 3 bases and at J to 7 bases, leaving 2 bases not matched to a gene. The CDR3 loop spans 13 amino acids. Germline-derived CDR1 and CDR2 are KGHDR and SFDVKD. On this clonotype: The antigen is not known.

The chain couples TRBV24-1 to TRBJ1-2, with 9 bases lining up with TRBD1. This specimen was PBMCs, mostly from graft donor cells, taken 360 days after TCRalphabeta/CD19-depleted stem cell transplant. The receptor was derived from a boy less than two years old who had a stem cell transplant for SCID, so the T cells may come from the graft donor. As DNA, the CDR3 is TGTGCCACCAGTGATGGGACAGGGCGTGGCTACACCTTC. Translation: CATSDGTGRGYTF.